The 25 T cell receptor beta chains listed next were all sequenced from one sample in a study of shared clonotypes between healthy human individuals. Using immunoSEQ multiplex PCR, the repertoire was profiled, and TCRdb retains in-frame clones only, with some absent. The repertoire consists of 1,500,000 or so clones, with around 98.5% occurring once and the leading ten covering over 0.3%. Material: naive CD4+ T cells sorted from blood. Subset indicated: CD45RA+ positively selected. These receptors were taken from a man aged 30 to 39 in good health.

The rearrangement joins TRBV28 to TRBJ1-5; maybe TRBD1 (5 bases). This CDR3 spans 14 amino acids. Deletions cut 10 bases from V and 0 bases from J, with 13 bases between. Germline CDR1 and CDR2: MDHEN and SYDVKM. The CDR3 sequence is CANGAGDSNQPQHF. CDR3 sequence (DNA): TGTGCCAACGGGGCCGGGGATAGCAATCAGCCCCAGCATTTT.

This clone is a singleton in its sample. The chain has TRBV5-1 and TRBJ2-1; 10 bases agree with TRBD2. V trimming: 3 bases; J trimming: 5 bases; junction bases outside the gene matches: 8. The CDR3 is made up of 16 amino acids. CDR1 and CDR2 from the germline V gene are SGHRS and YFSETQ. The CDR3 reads CASSSGLAEIHNEQFF. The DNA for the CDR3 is TGCGCCAGCAGCTCCGGACTAGCGGAAATACACAATGAGCAGTTCTTC. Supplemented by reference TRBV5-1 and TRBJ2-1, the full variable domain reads KAGVTQTPRYLIKTRGQQVTLSCSPISGHRSVSWYQQTPGQGLQFLFEYFSETQRNKGNFPGRFSGRQFSNSRSEMNVSTLELGDSALYLCASSSGLAEIHNEQFFGPGTRLTVL.

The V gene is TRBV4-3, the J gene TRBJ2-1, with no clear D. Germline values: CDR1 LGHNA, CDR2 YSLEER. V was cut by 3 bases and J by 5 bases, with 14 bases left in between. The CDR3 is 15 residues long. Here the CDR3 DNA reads TGCGCCAGCAGCCATGGGCGGCGGACGGACAATGAGCAGTTCTTC. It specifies CASSHGRRTDNEQFF.

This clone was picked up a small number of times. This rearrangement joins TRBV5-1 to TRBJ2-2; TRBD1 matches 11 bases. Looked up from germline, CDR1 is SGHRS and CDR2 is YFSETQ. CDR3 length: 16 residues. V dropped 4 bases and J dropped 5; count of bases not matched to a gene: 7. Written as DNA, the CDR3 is TGCGCCAGCAGCGCCGGGACAGGGGGACCAACCGGGGAGCTGTTTTTT. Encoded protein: CASSAGTGGPTGELFF.

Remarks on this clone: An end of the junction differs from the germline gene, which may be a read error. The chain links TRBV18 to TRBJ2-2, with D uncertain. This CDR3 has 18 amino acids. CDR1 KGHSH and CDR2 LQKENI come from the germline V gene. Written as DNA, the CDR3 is TGTGCCAGCTCACCAATGTCCCCGACCCTGGTGAACGCCGGGGAGCTGTTTTTT. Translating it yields CASSPMSPTLVNAGELFF.

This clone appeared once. The CDR3 bases are TGTGCCAGCAGCTTAAGAACCGGGTGGGGACGTTTGGAGACCCAGTACTTC. Residues: CASSLRTGWGRLETQYF. V is TRBV7-9 and J is TRBJ2-5; D may be TRBD1 or TRBD2 (5 bases each). Trimming pared 2 bases from V and 5 bases from J, leaving 21 bases between. CDR1 is SEHNR, CDR2 FQNEAQ, per germline (reference sequence). The CDR3 runs 17 residues.

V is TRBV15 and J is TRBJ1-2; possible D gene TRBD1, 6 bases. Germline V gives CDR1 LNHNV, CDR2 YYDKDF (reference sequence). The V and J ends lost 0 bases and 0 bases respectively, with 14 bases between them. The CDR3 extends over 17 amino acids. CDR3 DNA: TGTGCCACCAGCAGAGATTATCAGGGGAACTCTAACTATGGCTACACCTTC. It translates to CATSRDYQGNSNYGYTF. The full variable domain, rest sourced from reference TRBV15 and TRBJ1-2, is DAMVIQNPRYQVTQFGKPVTLSCSQTLNHNVMYWYQQKSSQAPKLLFHYYDKDFNNEADTPDNFQSRRPNTSFCFLDIRSPGLGDTAMYLCATSRDYQGNSNYGYTFGSGTRLTVV.

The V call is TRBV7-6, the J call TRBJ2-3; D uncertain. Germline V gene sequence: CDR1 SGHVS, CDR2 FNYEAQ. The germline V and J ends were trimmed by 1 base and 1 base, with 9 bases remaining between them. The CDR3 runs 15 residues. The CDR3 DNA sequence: TGTGCCAGCAGCTTAGGGTCTGCGGGCACAGATACGCAGTATTTT. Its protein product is CASSLGSAGTDTQYF.

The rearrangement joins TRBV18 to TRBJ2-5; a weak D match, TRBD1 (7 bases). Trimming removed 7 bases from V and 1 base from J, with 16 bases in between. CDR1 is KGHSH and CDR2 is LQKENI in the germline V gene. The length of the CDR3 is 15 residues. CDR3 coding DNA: TGTGCCAGCTTCAGGACAGGAGGGATCCAAGAGACCCAGTACTTC. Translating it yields CASFRTGGIQETQYF.

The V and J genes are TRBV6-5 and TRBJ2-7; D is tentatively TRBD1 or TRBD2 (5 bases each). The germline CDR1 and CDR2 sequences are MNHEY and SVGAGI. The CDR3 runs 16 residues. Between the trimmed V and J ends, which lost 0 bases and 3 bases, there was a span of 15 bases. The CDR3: CASSYSMAGTHYEQYF. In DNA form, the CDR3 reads TGTGCCAGCAGTTACTCGATGGCTGGGACCCACTACGAGCAGTACTTC.

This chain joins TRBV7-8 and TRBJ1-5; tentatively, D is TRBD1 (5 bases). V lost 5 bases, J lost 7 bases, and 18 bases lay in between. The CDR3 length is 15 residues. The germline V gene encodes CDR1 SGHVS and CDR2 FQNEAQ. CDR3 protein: CASSARDPHGQPQHF. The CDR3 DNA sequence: TGTGCCAGCAGCGCGAGGGACCCACATGGCCAGCCCCAGCATTTT.

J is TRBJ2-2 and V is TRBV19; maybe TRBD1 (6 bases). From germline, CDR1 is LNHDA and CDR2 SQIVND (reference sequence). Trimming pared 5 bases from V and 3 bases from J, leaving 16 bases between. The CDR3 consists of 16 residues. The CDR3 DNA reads TGTGCCAGTAGTCCCCTCGACAGGAGTGACACCGGGGAGCTGTTTTTT. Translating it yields CASSPLDRSDTGELFF.

The CDR3 DNA is TGTGCCAGCAGAGACGAGTCAGGGTACGGCTACACCTTC. Amino acid sequence: CASRDESGYGYTF. The rearrangement uses TRBV6-5 and TRBJ1-2; D might be TRBD1 (5 bases). This CDR3 is 13 amino acids long. Germline CDR1 MNHEY, CDR2 SVGAGI. Trimming stripped 6 bases from V and 8 bases from J, with 16 bases between.

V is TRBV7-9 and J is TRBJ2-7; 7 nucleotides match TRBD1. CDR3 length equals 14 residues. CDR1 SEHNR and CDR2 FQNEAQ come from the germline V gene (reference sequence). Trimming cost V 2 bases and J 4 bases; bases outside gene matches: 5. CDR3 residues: CASSLPKTGYEQYF. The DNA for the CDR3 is TGTGCCAGCAGCTTACCCAAGACAGGGTACGAGCAGTACTTC.

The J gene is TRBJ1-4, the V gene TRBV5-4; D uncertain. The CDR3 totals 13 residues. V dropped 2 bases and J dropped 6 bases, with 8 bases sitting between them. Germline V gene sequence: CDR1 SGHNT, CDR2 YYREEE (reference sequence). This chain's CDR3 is CASSLTLDEKLFF. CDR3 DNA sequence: TGTGCCAGCAGCTTAACGTTGGATGAAAAACTGTTTTTT.

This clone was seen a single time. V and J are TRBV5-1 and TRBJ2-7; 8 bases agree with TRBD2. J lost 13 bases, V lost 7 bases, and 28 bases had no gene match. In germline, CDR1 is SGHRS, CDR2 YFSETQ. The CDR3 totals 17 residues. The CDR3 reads CASSRGWMANSGEPYYF. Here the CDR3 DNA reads TGCGCCAGCTCAAGGGGGTGGATGGCTAATAGCGGGGAACCCTATTACTTC.

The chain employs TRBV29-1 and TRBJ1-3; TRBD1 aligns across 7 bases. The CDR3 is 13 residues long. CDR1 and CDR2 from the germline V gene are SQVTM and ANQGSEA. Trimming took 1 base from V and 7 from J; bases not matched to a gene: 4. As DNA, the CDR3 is TGCAGCGTTGAAGGGGGGACAGAGAACACCATATATTTT. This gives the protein CSVEGGTENTIYF.

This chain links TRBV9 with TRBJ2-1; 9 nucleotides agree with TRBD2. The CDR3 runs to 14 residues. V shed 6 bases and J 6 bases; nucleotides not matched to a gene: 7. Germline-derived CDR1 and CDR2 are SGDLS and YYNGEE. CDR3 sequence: CASNGGLAVNEQFF. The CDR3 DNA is TGTGCCAGCAACGGGGGACTAGCAGTCAATGAGCAGTTCTTC. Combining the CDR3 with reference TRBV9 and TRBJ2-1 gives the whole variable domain DSGVTQTPKHLITATGQRVTLRCSPRSGDLSVYWYQQSLDQGLQFLIQYYNGEERAKGNILERFSAQQFPDLHSELNLSSLELGDSALYFCASNGGLAVNEQFFGPGTRLTVL.

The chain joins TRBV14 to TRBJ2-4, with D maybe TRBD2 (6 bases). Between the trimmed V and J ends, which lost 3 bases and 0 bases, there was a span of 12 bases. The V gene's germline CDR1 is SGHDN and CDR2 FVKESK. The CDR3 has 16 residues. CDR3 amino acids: CASSQDYLLAKNIQYF. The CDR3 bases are TGTGCCAGCAGCCAGGACTATCTTTTAGCCAAAAACATTCAGTACTTC.

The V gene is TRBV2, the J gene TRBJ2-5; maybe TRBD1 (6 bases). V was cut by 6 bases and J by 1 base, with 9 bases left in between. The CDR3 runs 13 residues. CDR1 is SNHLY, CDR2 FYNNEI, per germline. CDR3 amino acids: CASRGQPQETQYF. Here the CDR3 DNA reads TGTGCCAGCAGGGGACAACCCCAAGAGACCCAGTACTTC.

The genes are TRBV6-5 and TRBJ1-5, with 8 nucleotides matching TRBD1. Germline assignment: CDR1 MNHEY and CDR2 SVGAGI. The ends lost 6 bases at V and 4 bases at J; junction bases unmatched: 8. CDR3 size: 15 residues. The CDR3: CASSLTGGRNQPQHF. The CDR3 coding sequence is TGTGCCAGCAGCCTTACAGGGGGTAGAAATCAGCCCCAGCATTTT.

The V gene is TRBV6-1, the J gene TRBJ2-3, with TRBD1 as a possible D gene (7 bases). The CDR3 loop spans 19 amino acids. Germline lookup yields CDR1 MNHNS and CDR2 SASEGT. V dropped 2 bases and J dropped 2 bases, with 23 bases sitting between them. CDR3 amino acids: CASSETSGGRGASTDTQYF. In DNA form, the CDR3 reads TGTGCCAGCAGTGAAACATCAGGTGGCAGGGGGGCCTCCACAGATACGCAGTATTTT.

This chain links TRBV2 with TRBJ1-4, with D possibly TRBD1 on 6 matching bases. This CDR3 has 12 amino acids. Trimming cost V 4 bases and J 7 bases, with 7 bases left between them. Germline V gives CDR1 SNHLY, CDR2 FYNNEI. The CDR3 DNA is TGTGCCAGCAGTGGGACAGCTGAAAAACTGTTTTTT. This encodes CASSGTAEKLFF.

This CDR3 reads CASSPRSGQGVSFSYGYTF. CDR3 sequence (DNA): TGTGCCAGCTCACCACGATCCGGACAGGGGGTGAGCTTTAGCTATGGCTACACCTTC. The V gene is TRBV18, the J gene TRBJ1-2; 10 nucleotides agree with TRBD1. CDR1 is KGHSH and CDR2 is LQKENI in the germline V gene. Unmatched junction bases numbered 15, after V lost 1 base and J lost 4 bases. The CDR3 loop spans 19 amino acids. Filled out from reference TRBV18 and TRBJ1-2, the complete variable domain reads NAGVMQNPRHLVRRRGQEARLRCSPMKGHSHVYWYRQLPEEGLKFMVYLQKENIIDESGMPKERFSAEFPKEGPSILRIQQVVRGDSAAYFCASSPRSGQGVSFSYGYTFGSGTRLTVV.

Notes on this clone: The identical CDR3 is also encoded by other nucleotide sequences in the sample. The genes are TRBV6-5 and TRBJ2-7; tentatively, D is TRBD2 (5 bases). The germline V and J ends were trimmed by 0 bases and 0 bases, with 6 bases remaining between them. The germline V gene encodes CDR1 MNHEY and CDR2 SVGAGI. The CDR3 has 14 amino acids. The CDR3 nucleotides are TGTGCCAGCAGTTACTCGGGAGTCTCCTACGAGCAGTACTTC. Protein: CASSYSGVSYEQYF.